Listed here are 7 T cell receptor beta chains from one sample, sequenced in a study of post-analysis software for immune sequencing data. The antigens these receptors bind are not known. Study-wide findings and caveats: Elevated frequency relative to controls characterized several TRBV segments in patients, TRBV5-6, TRBV5-1 and TRBV20-1 among them.

TCR beta libraries were prepared from cDNA with unique molecular identifiers. Each CDR3 protein is one row after TCRdb ran MiXCR on the PCR reads. The sample has 170,000 or so distinct CDR3 sequences; about 32% are singletons. Material for sequencing was blood. The receptors come from a girl between 5 and 17 years old with multiple sclerosis.

In its sample, this clonotype was seen many times. As DNA, the CDR3 is TGTGCCAGCAGTGGCCCCCAAGAGACCCAGTACTTC. Translation gives CASSGPQETQYF. The chain employs TRBV6-1 and TRBJ2-5; D gene unclear. Germline CDR1 MNHNS, CDR2 SASEGT. V lost 4 bases, J lost 1 base, and 4 bases lay in between. This CDR3 spans 12 amino acids.

The V call is TRBV29-1, the J call TRBJ2-3, with 8 bases identical to TRBD1. V was clipped by 4 bases and J by 2 bases; unmatched bases: 8. The CDR3 extends over 15 amino acids. The germline V gene encodes CDR1 SQVTM and CDR2 ANQGSEA. CDR3 sequence (DNA): TGCAGCGTTGGTGGGCAGGGGGCTTTCACAGATACGCAGTATTTT. Translated: CSVGGQGAFTDTQYF.

The sample holds a few counts of this clonotype. The V gene is TRBV3-1, the J gene TRBJ2-1; D is unresolved. The V gene's germline CDR1 is LGHDT and CDR2 YNNKEL (reference sequence). Trimming took 4 bases from V and 9 from J, leaving 10 bases between them. The CDR3 totals 12 residues. CDR3 sequence reads: CASSPSLGEQFF. In DNA, the CDR3 is TGTGCCAGCAGCCCATCACTGGGTGAGCAGTTCTTC.

This clonotype occurred once. V is TRBV4-1 and J is TRBJ1-1; no clear D gene. This CDR3 contains 16 residues. The germline V gene encodes CDR1 MGHRA and CDR2 YSYEKL. Deletions cut 1 base from V and 0 bases from J, with 12 bases between. CDR3 residues: CASSQAFSGMNTEAFF. For the CDR3, the DNA is TGCGCCAGCAGCCAAGCATTTTCCGGCATGAACACTGAAGCTTTCTTT.

This clonotype was counted between two and nine times. The chain carries TRBV12-3 or TRBV12-4 and TRBJ2-6; D is ambiguous. The CDR3 spans 13 residues. V was pared by 7 bases and J by 2 bases, with 6 bases between. DNA of the CDR3: TGTGCCAGCACCATAACTGGGGCCAACGTCCTGACTTTC. This encodes CASTITGANVLTF.

Of note for this clonotype: A much larger clone is a single base away; this may be a read error. The chain recombines TRBV5-5 with TRBJ2-1, with D perhaps TRBD2 (5 bases). The germline V gene has CDR1 SGHKS and CDR2 YYEKEE (reference sequence). The CDR3 covers 13 residues. The CDR3 spells CASNLAGSNEQFF. CDR3 nucleotides: TGTGCCAGCAACTTGGCTGGGAGCAATGAGCAGTTCTTC.

This clonotype turned up a few times. The chain carries TRBV18 and TRBJ2-1, with D perhaps TRBD2 (6 bases). This CDR3 spans 13 amino acids. Per the germline V gene, CDR1 is KGHSH and CDR2 is LQKENI. The V gene lost 2 bases and the J gene lost 6 bases, with 8 bases spanning the gap. CDR3 nucleotides: TGTGCCAGCTCACCATCGACTAGCAATGAGCAGTTCTTC. Translation: CASSPSTSNEQFF. Combining the CDR3 with reference TRBV18 and TRBJ2-1 gives the whole variable domain NAGVMQNPRHLVRRRGQEARLRCSPMKGHSHVYWYRQLPEEGLKFMVYLQKENIIDESGMPKERFSAEFPKEGPSILRIQQVVRGDSAAYFCASSPSTSNEQFFGPGTRLTVL.